These 5 T cell receptor beta chains share one sample of origin, sequenced in a study of Tregs in tolerant kidney transplant recipients. Sequencing used immunoSEQ multiplex PCR; TCRdb keeps in-frame clones, though not all of them. Recorded for this sample: 5,300 or so clones. Mixed chimerism was transient after nonmyeloablative marrow transplants from related graft donors. The sample here was CD4+ T cells from blood (PBMCs), taken about 15 months after the transplant. The receptors were gathered from a human patient who received a combined kidney and bone marrow transplant. Part of the T cells may come from the graft donor.

In terms of frequency, this clone is medium-sized. The observed sequence ends 3 residues before the CDR3 terminus, with the missing tail filled in from the germline J gene. The genes are TRBV18 and TRBJ2-3; weak D call: TRBD2 (7 bases). Trimming removed 3 bases from V and 3 bases from J, with 16 bases in between. CDR3 size: 16 residues. The germline V gene encodes CDR1 KGHSH and CDR2 LQKENI. Partial CDR3 DNA: TGTGCCAGCTCACCGCTAACAGGGAGGGGAACAGATACG. This sequence encodes CASSPLTGRGTDT. The complete CDR3 sequence is CASSPLTGRGTDTQYF.

Concerning this clone: Read sequence stops 3 residues before the CDR3 end, and the germline J gene provides the missing end. This rearrangement joins TRBV2 to TRBJ2-1; 8 bases agree with TRBD1. Trimming took 7 bases from V and 2 from J; bases not matched to a gene: 7. The CDR3 covers 15 residues. Looked up from germline, CDR1 is SNHLY and CDR2 is FYNNEI. Partial CDR3 DNA: TGTGCCAGCAAAGCGGCAGGGGGCGCCTACAATGAG. It yields the protein CASKAAGGAYNE. The whole CDR3 protein reads CASKAAGGAYNEQFF. Full variable domain (rest looked up from reference TRBV2 and TRBJ2-1): EPEVTQTPSHQVTQMGQEVILRCVPISNHLYFYWYRQILGQKVEFLVSFYNNEISEKSEIFDDQFSVERPDGSNFTLKIRSTKLEDSAMYFCASKAAGGAYNEQFFGPGTRLTVL.

A note on this clone: At one end, the junction sequence differs from germline, possibly due to a read error. The CDR3 is cut off 3 residues early in the read; its end comes from the germline J gene. The gene calls are TRBV6-1 and TRBJ2-3, with D perhaps TRBD1 (7 bases). This CDR3 has 16 amino acids. Germline CDR1 reads MNHNS; CDR2 reads SASEGT. The part of the CDR3 DNA that was read is TGTGCCGGCAGTGGCAGGGGGAGGACCGCCGCAGATACG. This translates into CAGSGRGRTAADT. The entire CDR3 is CAGSGRGRTAADTQYF.

In the case of this clone: With the read ending 3 residues before the CDR3 end, the germline J gene is used to fill in that end. The chain uses TRBV7-9 and TRBJ1-3; D possibly corresponds to TRBD1 (5 bases). The CDR3 consists of 13 residues. Germline CDR1 reads SEHNR; CDR2 reads FQNEAQ (reference sequence). Partial CDR3 DNA: TGTGCCAGCAGCGTAACTTACAGGAATACC. Translation gives CASSVTYRNT. The full-length CDR3 reads as CASSVTYRNTIYF.

Details on this clone: Coverage ceases 3 residues before the CDR3 finishes, and the germline J gene fills in the end. The chain recombines TRBV7-2 with TRBJ1-2, with 8 bases aligning to TRBD1. Losses at the gene ends were 5 bases for V and 5 bases for J; bases not matched to a gene: 10. Germline loops: CDR1 SGHTA, CDR2 FQGNSA. This CDR3 comprises 15 residues. CDR3 DNA, as far as it was read: TGTGCCAGCAGCCCCCGACAGGGGATGGATTATGGC. Translated: CASSPRQGMDYG. Given in full, the CDR3 is CASSPRQGMDYGYTF. The full variable domain, in which reference TRBV7-2 and TRBJ1-2 provide the parts outside the CDR3, is GAGVSQSPSNKVTEKGKDVELRCDPISGHTALYWYRQSLGQGLEFLIYFQGNSAPDKSGLPSDRFSAERTGGSVSTLTIQRTQQEDSAVYLCASSPRQGMDYGYTFGSGTRLTVV.